The 15 T cell receptor beta chains reported below all come from one sample, sequenced in a study of CD8+ T cells in alopecia areata. Regarding treatment: oral pan-JAK inhibitor, 5-10 mg twice daily. After isolation, RNA underwent reverse transcription to generate cDNA as the sequencing template. Libraries were prepared by immunoSEQ multiplex PCR; TCRdb keeps only in-frame clonotypes and omits some of them. This repertoire shows 130,000 to 150,000 clones, 80% to 90% found once; its top ten account for roughly 25%. Sample: CD8+ T cells sorted from blood, taken at week 4, from a patient treated with tofacitinib. These receptor sequences come from a human donor with alopecia areata.

The chain employs TRBV6-5 and TRBJ2-7; the D is unclear. Between the trimmed V and J ends, which lost 4 bases and 1 base, there was a span of 8 bases. This CDR3 region has 13 residues. Germline V lookup: CDR1 MNHEY, CDR2 SVGAGI. CDR3 sequence: CASSSVTSYEQYF. The CDR3 DNA reads as TGTGCCAGCAGTTCCGTTACTTCCTACGAGCAGTACTTC.

This chain connects TRBV29-1 to TRBJ2-1; tentatively, D is TRBD1 (6 bases). V was shortened by 4 bases and J by 2 bases, with 18 bases between the two germline ends. The CDR3 has 16 amino acids. Germline CDR1 reads SQVTM; CDR2 reads ANQGSEA. DNA for the CDR3: TGCAGCGTTGCCGAGGGTAGTCAGGGGCCCTACAATGAGCAGTTCTTC. Its protein is CSVAEGSQGPYNEQFF.

V is TRBV6-5 and J is TRBJ1-1; D not certain. With 8 bases removed from V and 2 bases from J, the gap between germline ends came to 9 bases. CDR1 is MNHEY and CDR2 is SVGAGI in the germline V gene. The CDR3 totals 12 residues. In DNA, the CDR3 is TGTGCCAGCTGCGGCCCCAACACTGAAGCTTTCTTT. Residues: CASCGPNTEAFF.

This clone was observed once. The chain recombines TRBV4-2 with TRBJ2-7; D remains ambiguous. The germline V gene has CDR1 LGHNA and CDR2 YNFKEQ. V lost 5 bases and J lost 3, with 5 bases in between. The CDR3 consists of 11 residues. The CDR3 is CASSYNYEQYF. In DNA, the CDR3 is TGTGCCAGCAGCTACAACTACGAGCAGTACTTC.

The V gene is TRBV4-3, the J gene TRBJ1-5; weak D call: TRBD1 (6 bases). CDR1 is LGHNA, CDR2 YSLEER, per germline. The CDR3 length is 15 residues. Trimming shortened V by 0 bases and J by 5 bases, and 11 bases separated the two germline ends. The CDR3 DNA reads as TGCGCCAGCAGCCAAGAGAAGGACAGTTATCAGCCCCAGCATTTT. Translation gives CASSQEKDSYQPQHF.

The V and J genes are TRBV6-5 and TRBJ1-6; TRBD1 might be the D (6 bases). This CDR3 has 13 residues. The germline V and J ends were trimmed by 6 bases and 6 bases, with 9 bases remaining between them. CDR1 is MNHEY, CDR2 SVGAGI, per germline. This CDR3 reads CASRQGFNSPLHF. CDR3 in DNA: TGTGCCAGCAGGCAGGGGTTTAATTCACCCCTCCACTTT.

The chain couples TRBV7-8 to TRBJ2-5; 9 positions match TRBD1. Germline V gene data show CDR1 as SGHVS and CDR2 as FQNEAQ. The trim removed 1 base at V and 4 bases at J, leaving 7 bases unmatched. There are 16 residues in the CDR3. The CDR3: CASSLGDRVHRETQYF. CDR3 in DNA: TGTGCCAGCAGCTTAGGGGACAGGGTTCATCGAGAGACCCAGTACTTC.

CDR3 DNA: TGTGCCAGCAGCTTCGACAGGCAGGAGCAGTACTTC. Encoded protein: CASSFDRQEQYF. V usage is TRBV7-2 and J usage is TRBJ2-7; TRBD1 might be the D (6 bases). Per germline, CDR1 SGHTA and CDR2 FQGNSA. The length of the CDR3 is 12 residues. Trimming pared 3 bases from V and 7 bases from J, leaving 10 bases between. The full variable domain, rest sourced from reference TRBV7-2 and TRBJ2-7, is GAGVSQSPSNKVTEKGKDVELRCDPISGHTALYWYRQSLGQGLEFLIYFQGNSAPDKSGLPSDRFSAERTGGSVSTLTIQRTQQEDSAVYLCASSFDRQEQYFGPGTRLTVT.

Regarding this clone: At one end the junction does not follow the germline gene, possibly because of a read error. The chain employs TRBV13 and TRBJ1-1; D is perhaps TRBD1 (5 bases). Germline V CDR1 and CDR2: PRHDT, FYEKMQ (reference sequence). The CDR3 is 14 amino acids. As DNA, the CDR3 is TGTGCCAGCAGCCTAGGGACCTCGGGGACTGAAGCTTTCTTT. This gives the protein CASSLGTSGTEAFF.

The CDR3 nucleotides are TGTGCCAGTAGTCCCAGGACAGACCCATACCTCTCAGCCAAAAACATTCAGTACTTC. It is translated as CASSPRTDPYLSAKNIQYF. The J gene is TRBJ2-4, the V gene TRBV19; D may be TRBD1 (6 bases). The CDR3 is 19 amino acids. Deletions cut 5 bases from V and 0 bases from J, with 23 bases between. The germline gives CDR1 LNHDA, CDR2 SQIVND (reference sequence).

This sequence joins TRBV23-1 and TRBJ1-5; D unresolved. TRBV23-1 is placed among ORFs of uncertain function. V lost 4 bases and J lost 9, with 10 bases in between. The CDR3 length is 12 residues. CDR3 sequence: CASSRSPRPQHF. DNA of the CDR3: TGCGCCAGCAGTCGTTCCCCTCGGCCCCAGCATTTT.

The chain links TRBV7-9 to TRBJ2-1; D may be TRBD2 (5 bases). The length of the CDR3 is 12 residues. From germline, CDR1 is SEHNR and CDR2 FQNEAQ (reference sequence). The CDR3 spells CALEGTHNEQFF. CDR3 nucleotide sequence: TGTGCACTAGAGGGCACCCACAATGAGCAGTTCTTC.

V and J are TRBV6-5 and TRBJ2-7, with D possibly matching TRBD2 (5 bases). This CDR3 is built from 15 residues. Germline loops: CDR1 MNHEY, CDR2 SVGAGI. Deletions cut 0 bases from V and 3 bases from J, with 12 bases between. Written as DNA, the CDR3 is TGTGCCAGCAGTTACTCGACCCGAGGGTTCTACGAGCAGTACTTC. This sequence encodes CASSYSTRGFYEQYF.

Regarding this clone: This sample also contains other DNA sequences that code for the same CDR3. The genes are TRBV6-5 and TRBJ1-1; maybe TRBD1 (5 bases). The CDR3 has 12 residues. Trimming took off 2 bases at V and 4 bases at J, with 5 bases between the two ends. CDR1 and CDR2 (germline): MNHEY, SVGAGI. The CDR3 reads CASSYGGTEAFF. In DNA, the CDR3 is TGTGCCAGCAGTTACGGGGGCACTGAAGCTTTCTTT.

This clone was counted once. The rearrangement uses TRBV7-2 and TRBJ2-1; D gene unclear. The CDR3 has 14 amino acids. With 5 bases removed from V and 8 bases from J, the gap between germline ends came to 16 bases. Germline CDR1 and CDR2: SGHTA and FQGNSA. The CDR3 nucleotides read TGTGCCAGCAGCCCAGCCCCAGCGAAAGATGAGCAGTTCTTC. Amino acids: CASSPAPAKDEQFF. The entire variable domain, with the rest obtained from reference TRBV7-2 and TRBJ2-1, is as follows: GAGVSQSPSNKVTEKGKDVELRCDPISGHTALYWYRQSLGQGLEFLIYFQGNSAPDKSGLPSDRFSAERTGGSVSTLTIQRTQQEDSAVYLCASSPAPAKDEQFFGPGTRLTVL.